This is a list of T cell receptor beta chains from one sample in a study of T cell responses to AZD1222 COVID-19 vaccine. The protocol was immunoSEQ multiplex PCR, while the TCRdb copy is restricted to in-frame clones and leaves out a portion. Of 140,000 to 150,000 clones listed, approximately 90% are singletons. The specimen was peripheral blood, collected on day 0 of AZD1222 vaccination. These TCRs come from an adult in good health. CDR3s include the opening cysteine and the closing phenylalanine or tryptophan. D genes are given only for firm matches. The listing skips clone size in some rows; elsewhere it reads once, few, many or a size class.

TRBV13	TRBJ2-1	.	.	CASSFNRDPGFF	TGTGCCAGCAGCTTCAACCGGGACCCTGGGTTCTTC
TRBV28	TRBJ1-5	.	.	CASSFFTGVGNQPQHF	TGTGCCAGCAGTTTTTTCACGGGGGTAGGCAATCAGCCCCAGCATTTT
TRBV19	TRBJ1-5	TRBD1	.	CATHTQGASNQPQHF	TGTGCCACGCACACCCAGGGGGCGAGCAATCAGCCCCAGCATTTT
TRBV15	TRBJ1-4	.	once	CATSRAGEEVEKLFF	TGTGCCACCAGCAGAGCCGGGGAGGAGGTTGAAAAACTGTTTTTT
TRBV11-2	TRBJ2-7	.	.	CASSSIGGSYEQYF	TGTGCCAGCAGCTCCATTGGGGGTTCCTACGAGCAGTACTTC
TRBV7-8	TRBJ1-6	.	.	CASSRGRPLHF	TGTGCCAGCAGTCGAGGGCGACCCCTCCACTTT
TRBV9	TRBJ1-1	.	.	CASSVHGNTEAFF	TGTGCCAGCAGCGTGCACGGGAACACTGAAGCTTTCTTT
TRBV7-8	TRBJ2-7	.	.	CASSPGTLEQYF	TGTGCCAGCAGCCCAGGGACTCTCGAGCAGTACTTC
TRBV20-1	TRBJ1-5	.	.	CSASPPRGNQPQHF	TGCAGTGCTAGTCCGCCGAGGGGCAATCAGCCCCAGCATTTT
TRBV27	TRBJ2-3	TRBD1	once	CASRTGQETDTQYF	TGTGCCAGCAGAACCGGACAGGAAACAGATACGCAGTATTTT
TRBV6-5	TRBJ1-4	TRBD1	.	CASRRQGQDVKKLFF	TGTGCCAGCCGGAGACAGGGGCAGGACGTGAAAAAACTGTTTTTT
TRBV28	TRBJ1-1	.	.	CASKRLGMVTEAFF	TGTGCCAGCAAGAGATTGGGGATGGTCACTGAAGCTTTCTTT
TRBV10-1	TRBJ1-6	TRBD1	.	CASSRGQDQRIGNSPLHF	TGCGCCAGCAGCCGAGGACAGGACCAGCGCATTGGGAATTCACCCCTCCACTTT
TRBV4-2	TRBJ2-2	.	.	CASSQDYLTGELFF	TGTGCCAGCAGCCAAGATTACCTCACCGGGGAGCTGTTTTTT
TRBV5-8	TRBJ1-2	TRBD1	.	CASSLEVTGSGYTF	TGTGCCAGCAGCTTGGAAGTGACAGGGAGTGGCTACACCTTC
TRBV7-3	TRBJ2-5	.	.	CASSPGYQETQYF	TGTGCCAGCAGCCCAGGGTATCAAGAGACCCAGTACTTC
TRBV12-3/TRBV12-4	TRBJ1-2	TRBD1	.	CASRRTGEHGYTF	TGTGCCAGCAGGAGGACAGGGGAACATGGCTACACCTTC
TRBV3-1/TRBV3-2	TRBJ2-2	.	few	CASSLRTLTGELFF	TGTGCCAGCAGCCTACGGACTCTCACCGGGGAGCTGTTTTTT
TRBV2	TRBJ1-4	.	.	CASSTGLSGEKLFF	TGTGCCAGCAGTACAGGGTTATCGGGTGAAAAACTGTTTTTT
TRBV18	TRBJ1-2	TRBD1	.	CASSQEPGQVHYGYTF	TGTGCCAGCTCTCAGGAACCGGGACAGGTACACTATGGCTACACCTTC
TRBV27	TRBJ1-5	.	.	CASRPGQLSNQPQHF	TGTGCCAGCAGGCCGGGACAACTCAGCAATCAGCCCCAGCATTTT
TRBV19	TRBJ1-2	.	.	CASSTRRLRGERSYTF	TGTGCCAGTAGTACCCGGAGGTTGAGGGGCGAAAGGAGCTACACCTTC
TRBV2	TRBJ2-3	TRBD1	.	CASSGQGSTDTQYF	TGTGCCAGCAGTGGACAGGGGAGCACAGATACGCAGTATTTT
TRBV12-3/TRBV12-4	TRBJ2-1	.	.	CASSTGPEGEFF	TGTGCCAGCAGTACGGGACCCGAAGGGGAGTTCTTC
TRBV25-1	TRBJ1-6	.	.	CASSGHRGNSPLHF	TGTGCCAGCAGTGGGCATAGGGGTAATTCACCCCTCCACTTT
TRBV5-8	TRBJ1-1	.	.	CASSAGRGGPFPNTEAFF	TGTGCCAGCAGCGCGGGCAGAGGGGGTCCATTTCCGAACACTGAAGCTTTCTTT
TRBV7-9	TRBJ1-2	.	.	CASSASGMNYGYTF	TGTGCCAGCAGCGCCTCCGGGATGAACTATGGCTACACCTTC
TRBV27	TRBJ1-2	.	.	CASRRQAHNYGYTF	TGTGCCAGCAGGAGACAGGCACATAACTATGGCTACACCTTC
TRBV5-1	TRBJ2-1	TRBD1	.	CASSFVTGVNEQFF	TGCGCCAGCAGCTTTGTTACAGGGGTGAATGAGCAGTTCTTC
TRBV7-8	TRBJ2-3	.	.	CASSLEVWGWTARPTSTDTQYF	TGTGCCAGCAGCTTAGAAGTTTGGGGTTGGACAGCTCGCCCTACTAGCACAGATACGCAGTATTTT
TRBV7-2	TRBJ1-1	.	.	CASCSQHSVNTEAFF	TGTGCCAGCTGCTCCCAGCACTCGGTAAACACTGAAGCTTTCTTT
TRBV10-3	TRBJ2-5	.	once	CAISVTGGRETQYF	TGTGCCATCAGTGTTACGGGGGGCCGGGAGACCCAGTACTTC
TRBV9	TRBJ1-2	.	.	CASSVDGRSYGYTF	TGTGCCAGCAGCGTGGACGGACGGTCCTATGGCTACACCTTC
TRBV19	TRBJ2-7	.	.	CASSIHALSSYEQYF	TGTGCCAGTAGTATACACGCCTTAAGCTCCTACGAGCAGTACTTC
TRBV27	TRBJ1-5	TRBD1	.	CASSARQGAKPQHF	TGTGCCAGCAGTGCCCGACAGGGGGCGAAGCCCCAGCATTTT
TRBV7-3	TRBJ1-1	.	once	CASSVDSRTEAFF	TGTGCCAGCAGCGTTGACAGTAGGACTGAAGCTTTCTTT
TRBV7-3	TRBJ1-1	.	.	CASSFGGYTEAFF	TGTGCCAGCAGCTTTGGGGGCTACACTGAAGCTTTCTTT
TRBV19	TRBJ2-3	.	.	CASSMGFRGTDTQYF	TGTGCCAGTAGTATGGGCTTCCGGGGCACAGATACGCAGTATTTT
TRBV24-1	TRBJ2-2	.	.	CATSDSWPGVNGELFF	TGTGCCACCAGTGATTCCTGGCCAGGGGTAAACGGGGAGCTGTTTTTT
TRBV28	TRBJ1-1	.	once	CASRHRVGGGNTEAFF	TGTGCCAGCAGACATCGGGTGGGAGGAGGGAACACTGAAGCTTTCTTT
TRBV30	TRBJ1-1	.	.	CAWTFGQGTTEAFF	TGTGCCTGGACTTTCGGGCAGGGGACCACTGAAGCTTTCTTT
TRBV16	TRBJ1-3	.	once	CASSHLIPATGNTIYF	TGTGCCAGCAGCCATCTCATCCCTGCCACTGGAAACACCATATATTTT
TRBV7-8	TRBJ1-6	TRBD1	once	CASSFNPQTGTDSSPLHF	TGTGCCAGCAGCTTTAATCCCCAAACCGGGACAGACTCTTCACCCCTCCACTTT
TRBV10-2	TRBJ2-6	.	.	CASRPVLLPSGANVLTF	TGCGCCAGCAGGCCGGTCCTACTCCCCTCTGGGGCCAACGTCCTGACTTTC
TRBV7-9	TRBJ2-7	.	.	CASSPETGFSEQYF	TGTGCCAGCAGCCCGGAGACAGGATTTTCCGAGCAGTACTTC
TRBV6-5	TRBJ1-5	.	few	CASKNAGRNQPQHF	TGTGCCAGCAAAAACGCGGGACGGAATCAGCCCCAGCATTTT
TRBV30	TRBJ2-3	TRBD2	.	CAWRSSGATDTQYF	TGTGCCTGGAGGTCGAGCGGGGCCACAGATACGCAGTATTTT
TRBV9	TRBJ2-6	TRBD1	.	CASSRRSRQGAGANVLTF	TGTGCCAGCAGCCGTAGAAGCCGCCAGGGGGCTGGGGCCAACGTCCTGACTTTC
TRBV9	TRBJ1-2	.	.	CASSPLPSGDPRLNYGYTF	TGTGCCAGCAGCCCCCTCCCCTCGGGGGACCCGCGGCTCAACTATGGCTACACCTTC
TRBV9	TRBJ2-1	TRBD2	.	CASSVDASGVYNEQFF	TGTGCCAGCAGCGTAGATGCTAGCGGGGTTTACAATGAGCAGTTCTTC
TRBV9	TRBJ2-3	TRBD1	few	CASSAHRGRGDTQYF	TGTGCCAGCAGCGCCCACAGGGGGCGCGGGGATACGCAGTATTTT
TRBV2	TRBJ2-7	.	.	CASSRTVLTEQYF	TGTGCCAGCAGCCGGACGGTTTTAACCGAGCAGTACTTC
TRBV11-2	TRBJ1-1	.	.	CASSLDWPGAEAFF	TGTGCCAGCAGCTTAGATTGGCCAGGGGCTGAAGCTTTCTTT
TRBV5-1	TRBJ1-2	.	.	CASSQGSGYGYTF	TGCGCCAGCAGCCAGGGCTCGGGGTATGGCTACACCTTC
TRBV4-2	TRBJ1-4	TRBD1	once	CASSLGQGGEKLFF	TGTGCCAGCAGTCTGGGACAGGGAGGCGAAAAACTGTTTTTT
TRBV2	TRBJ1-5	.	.	CASSDVRSDQPQHF	TGTGCCAGCAGTGACGTCAGATCTGATCAGCCCCAGCATTTT
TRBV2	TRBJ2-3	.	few	CASSLARADTQYF	TGTGCCAGCAGCCTCGCCAGGGCAGATACGCAGTATTTT
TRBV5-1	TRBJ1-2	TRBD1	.	CASSSRDSALGYTF	TGCGCCAGCAGCTCCCGGGACAGTGCCCTCGGCTACACCTTC
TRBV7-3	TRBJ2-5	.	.	CASSLSGWYQETQYF	TGTGCCAGCAGCTTATCGGGATGGTACCAAGAGACCCAGTACTTC
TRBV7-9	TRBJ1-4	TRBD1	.	CASSLGDRANEKLFF	TGTGCCAGCAGCTTAGGGGACAGGGCTAATGAAAAACTGTTTTTT